The 18 T cell receptor beta chains in this list originate from one sample, sequenced in a study of T-cell memory formation after mild COVID-19. Using its own MiXCR run on the 5' RACE reads, TCRdb lists one record per CDR3 protein. The table lists about 300,000 distinct CDR3 sequences, approximately 19% of them singletons. Sequencing was performed on PBMCs or a T cell subset sorted from them (not recorded which). The receptors derive from a man between 18 and 35 years old who had mild COVID-19 (a few samples of this study predate the infection). Cell type and time point are not known.

The V gene is TRBV12-5, the J gene TRBJ2-5; D not certain. CDR1 is LGHNT, CDR2 FRNRAP, per germline. The CDR3 is made up of 15 amino acids. V was cut by 4 bases and J by 6 bases, with 18 bases left in between. This CDR3 is CASGYVSGPTKTQYF. The CDR3 region has the DNA TGTGCTAGTGGTTACGTATCGGGTCCAACGAAGACCCAGTACTTC.

The chain has TRBV7-9 and TRBJ2-1; 8 bases align to TRBD1. V shed 3 bases, J shed 4 bases, and the junction held 5 bases outside the gene matches. Germline V gene sequence: CDR1 SEHNR, CDR2 FQNEAQ (reference sequence). This CDR3 spans 15 amino acids. CDR3 residues: CASSFRDRRYNEQFF. In DNA form, the CDR3 reads TGTGCCAGCAGCTTCCGGGACAGGCGTTACAATGAGCAGTTCTTC.

This sequence joins TRBV20-1 and TRBJ1-1; TRBD1 might be the D (6 bases). This CDR3 contains 11 residues. Trimming stripped 6 bases from V and 5 bases from J, with 10 bases between. Germline V gives CDR1 DFQATT, CDR2 SNEGSKA (reference sequence). CDR3 DNA: TGCAGTGCCAAAGGGGGGACTGAAGCTTTCTTT. It yields the protein CSAKGGTEAFF.

The CDR3 sequence is CASSQDWRDRQETQYF. In nucleotides, the CDR3 is TGTGCCAGCAGCCAAGATTGGCGGGACCGTCAAGAGACCCAGTACTTC. The genes are TRBV3-1 and TRBJ2-5; a possible D gene is TRBD2 (6 bases). The CDR3 loop spans 16 amino acids. V was cut by 0 bases and J by 2 bases, with 13 bases left in between. Germline V gene sequence: CDR1 LGHDT, CDR2 YNNKEL (reference sequence).

This chain connects TRBV20-1 to TRBJ2-7; the D is unclear. The CDR3 contains 14 residues. V lost 6 bases, J lost 2 bases, and 17 bases lay in between. Per the germline V gene, CDR1 is DFQATT and CDR2 is SNEGSKA (reference sequence). CDR3 amino acids: CSATPSYKPYEQYF. The CDR3 DNA is TGCAGTGCAACTCCATCATACAAACCCTACGAGCAGTACTTC.

The J gene is TRBJ2-1, the V gene TRBV6-6; 8 bases are shared with TRBD1. The V gene end was trimmed by 2 bases and the J gene end by 8 bases; junction bases not matched to a gene: 8. The length of the CDR3 is 15 residues. The germline V gene has CDR1 MNHNY and CDR2 SVGAGI (reference sequence). The chain's CDR3 is CASSYPDRGGDEQFF. The CDR3 DNA reads TGTGCCAGCAGTTACCCAGACAGGGGCGGCGATGAGCAGTTCTTC.

This clonotype was seen a few times. The gene calls are TRBV7-9 and TRBJ1-1; weak D call: TRBD1 (5 bases). The CDR3 length is 15 residues. The V end was cut by 5 bases, the J end by 1 base, with 14 bases between. Germline-derived CDR1 and CDR2 are SEHNR and FQNEAQ (reference sequence). The CDR3 DNA reads TGTGCCAGCAGCCCCCCCGGGGCCAAGAACACTGAAGCTTTCTTT. This translates into CASSPPGAKNTEAFF.

V gene TRBV5-6 combines with J gene TRBJ1-5; TRBD1 is a possible D gene (6 bases). The CDR3 is 14 residues long. V was trimmed by 4 bases and J by 3 bases, leaving 11 bases between them. The germline V gene has CDR1 SGHDT and CDR2 YYEEEE. The CDR3 nucleotides are TGTGCCAGCAGCCCCACAGGGAACAATCAGCCCCAGCATTTT. Translated, it gives CASSPTGNNQPQHF.

The table lists this clonotype with a count of one. V usage is TRBV3-1 and J usage is TRBJ2-1; D gene ambiguous. Trimming stripped 1 base from V and 9 bases from J, with 4 bases between. The V gene's germline CDR1 is LGHDT and CDR2 YNNKEL (reference sequence). The CDR3 is 11 residues long. Here the CDR3 reads CASSQVTEQFF. The DNA for the CDR3 is TGTGCCAGCAGCCAAGTTACTGAGCAGTTCTTC.

J is TRBJ2-7 and V is TRBV5-5; D unresolved. Trimming left V 2 bases short and J 5 bases short, with 8 bases between. The CDR3 consists of 12 residues. From germline, CDR1 is SGHKS and CDR2 YYEKEE (reference sequence). CDR3: CASSFVPDEQYF. In DNA, the CDR3 is TGTGCCAGCAGCTTCGTCCCAGACGAGCAGTACTTC.

This clonotype was counted a few times. This sequence joins TRBV12-3 or TRBV12-4 and TRBJ2-5; D remains ambiguous. V was shortened by 6 bases and J by 3 bases, with 5 bases between the two germline ends. The CDR3 has 11 amino acids. This CDR3 reads CASRLKETQYF. The DNA for the CDR3 is TGTGCCAGCAGGTTAAAAGAGACCCAGTACTTC.

This clonotype was detected only a few times. The J gene is TRBJ1-6, the V gene TRBV20-1, with D unresolved. With 0 bases removed from V and 4 bases from J, the gap between germline ends came to 7 bases. This CDR3 comprises 14 residues. Germline CDR1 DFQATT, CDR2 SNEGSKA (reference sequence). The CDR3 loop is CSAREFTYNSPLHF. CDR3 nucleotide sequence: TGCAGTGCTAGAGAATTTACGTATAATTCACCCCTCCACTTT.

DNA of the CDR3: TGTGCCAGCAGCCCCGTTTCAGTGTCCTCTGGAAACACCATATATTTT. Translating gives CASSPVSVSSGNTIYF. This rearrangement joins TRBV7-6 to TRBJ1-3, with D uncertain. This CDR3 comprises 16 residues. Per the germline V gene, CDR1 is SGHVS and CDR2 is FNYEAQ. Trimming left V 5 bases short and J 0 bases short, with 14 bases between.

The rearrangement uses TRBV7-6 and TRBJ2-2; 15 nucleotides match TRBD2. V trimming: 10 bases; J trimming: 2 bases; junction bases outside the gene matches: 2. CDR3 length equals 15 residues. CDR1 and CDR2 (germline): SGHVS, FNYEAQ. The CDR3 sequence: CATGLAGGNTGELFF. In DNA form, the CDR3 reads TGTGCCACGGGACTAGCGGGGGGAAACACCGGGGAGCTGTTTTTT. Variable domain in full (rest from reference TRBV7-6 and TRBJ2-2): GAGVSQSPRYKVTKRGQDVALRCDPISGHVSLYWYRQALGQGPEFLTYFNYEAQQDKSGLPNDRFSAERPEGSISTLTIQRTEQRDSAMYRCATGLAGGNTGELFFGEGSRLTVL.

This clonotype was seen repeatedly, ten times or more. The rearrangement uses TRBV19 and TRBJ1-1; TRBD1 aligns across 8 bases. Germline CDR1 reads LNHDA; CDR2 reads SQIVND (reference sequence). The CDR3 is 15 residues long. Germline trimming cut 5 bases from V and 4 bases from J; bases unmatched to any gene: 9. The CDR3: CASSAPRGPATEAFF. The CDR3 DNA reads TGTGCCAGTAGTGCGCCCAGGGGGCCGGCCACTGAAGCTTTCTTT.

The chain uses TRBV18 and TRBJ1-5, with a tentative D call TRBD1 (6 bases). Germline V lookup: CDR1 KGHSH, CDR2 LQKENI. Trimming cost V 0 bases and J 3 bases, with 9 bases left between them. The CDR3 has 15 amino acids. CDR3 loop: CASSPPGGPNQPQHF. CDR3 nucleotide sequence: TGTGCCAGCTCACCACCGGGGGGGCCCAATCAGCCCCAGCATTTT.

The table lists this clonotype with a few counts. The chain employs TRBV5-1 and TRBJ2-6; 7 nucleotides line up with TRBD1. V lost 3 bases and J lost 0; bases outside the gene matches: 6. Germline V lookup: CDR1 SGHRS, CDR2 YFSETQ. The CDR3 covers 17 residues. CDR3 sequence: CASSSGTDFSGANVLTF. The CDR3 DNA sequence: TGCGCCAGCAGCTCCGGGACAGACTTCTCTGGGGCCAACGTCCTGACTTTC.

The table lists this clonotype with a few counts. The chain joins TRBV30 to TRBJ1-2, with a possible D match to TRBD1 (5 bases). V lost 5 bases and J lost 8, with 18 bases in between. Germline CDR1 reads GTSNPN; CDR2 reads SVGIG (reference sequence). The CDR3 is 13 residues long. CDR3 amino acids: CAWAVFRAQGYTF. In DNA, the CDR3 is TGTGCCTGGGCGGTCTTCAGGGCTCAAGGCTACACCTTC.